The clone carrying this TCR beta chain was seen ten or more times. Its antigen is currently unknown. The record originates from a study of blood T cells in healthy people across ages. Study observations and caveats: A roughly linear age-dependent decrease characterized TCR beta diversity per million T cells.

Next came a second PCR, run for roughly 6 to 11 cycles, which used a sample-barcoded 5' primer along with a J-beta primer mix. From the 5' RACE reads, TCRdb called clonotypes with MiXCR, one entry per CDR3 protein. The sample holds 850,000 or so distinct CDR3 sequences, 29% seen once. The germline CDR1 and CDR2 sequences are SGHTA and FQGNSA. The V and J ends lost 5 bases and 0 bases respectively, with 16 bases between them. The CDR3 has 16 amino acids. Sequencing input: blood. The source is a woman over 75 in good health. The V gene is TRBV7-2, the J gene TRBJ2-5; D unresolved. This CDR3 is CASSHPPTEYQETQYF. The CDR3 DNA follows: TGTGCCAGCAGCCATCCCCCGACCGAGTACCAAGAGACCCAGTACTTC.